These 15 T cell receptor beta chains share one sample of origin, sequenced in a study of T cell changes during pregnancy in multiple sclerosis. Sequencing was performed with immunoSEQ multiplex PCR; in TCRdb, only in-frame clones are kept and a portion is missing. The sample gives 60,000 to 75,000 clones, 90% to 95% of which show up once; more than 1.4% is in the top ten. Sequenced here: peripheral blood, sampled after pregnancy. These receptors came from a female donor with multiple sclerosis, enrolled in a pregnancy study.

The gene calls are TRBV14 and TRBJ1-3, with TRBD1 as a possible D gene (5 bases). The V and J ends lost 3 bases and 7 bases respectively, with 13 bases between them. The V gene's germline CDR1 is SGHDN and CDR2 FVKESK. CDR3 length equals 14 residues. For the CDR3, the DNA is TGTGCCAGCAGCCAGACAGCTGGGTGGAACACCATATATTTT. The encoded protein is CASSQTAGWNTIYF.

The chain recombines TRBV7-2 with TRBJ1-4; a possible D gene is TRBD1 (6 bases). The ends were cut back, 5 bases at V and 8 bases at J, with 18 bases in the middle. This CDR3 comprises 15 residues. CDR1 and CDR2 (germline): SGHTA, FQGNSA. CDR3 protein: CASSPGVVGWEKLFF. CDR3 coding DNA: TGTGCCAGCAGCCCAGGGGTAGTAGGATGGGAAAAACTGTTTTTT.

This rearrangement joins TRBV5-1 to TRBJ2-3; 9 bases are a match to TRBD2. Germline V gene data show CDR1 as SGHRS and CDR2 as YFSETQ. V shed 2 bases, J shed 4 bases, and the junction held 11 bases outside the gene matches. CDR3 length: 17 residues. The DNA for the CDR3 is TGCGCCAGCAGCTTCCAGAATATAGCGGGAGCGGCAGATACGCAGTATTTT. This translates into CASSFQNIAGAADTQYF.

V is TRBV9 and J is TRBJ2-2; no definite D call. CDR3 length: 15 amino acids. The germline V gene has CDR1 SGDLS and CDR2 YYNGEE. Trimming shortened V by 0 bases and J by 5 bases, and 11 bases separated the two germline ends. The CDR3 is CASSVGQAGTGELFF. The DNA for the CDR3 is TGTGCCAGCAGCGTAGGCCAGGCCGGAACCGGGGAGCTGTTTTTT.

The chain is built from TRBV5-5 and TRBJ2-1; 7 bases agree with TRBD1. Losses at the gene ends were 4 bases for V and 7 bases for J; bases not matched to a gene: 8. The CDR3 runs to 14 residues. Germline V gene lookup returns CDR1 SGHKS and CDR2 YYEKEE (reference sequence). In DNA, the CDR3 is TGTGCCAGCAGCCCAACGTACAGGGGAAATGAGCAGTTCTTC. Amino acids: CASSPTYRGNEQFF.

The CDR3 reads CASSPRETQYF. For the CDR3, the DNA is TGTGCCAGCTCACCTCGGGAGACCCAGTACTTC. The rearrangement uses TRBV18 and TRBJ2-5, with no clear D. Trimming stripped 3 bases from V and 5 bases from J, with 4 bases between. Germline CDR1 reads KGHSH; CDR2 reads LQKENI. The CDR3 runs to 11 residues.

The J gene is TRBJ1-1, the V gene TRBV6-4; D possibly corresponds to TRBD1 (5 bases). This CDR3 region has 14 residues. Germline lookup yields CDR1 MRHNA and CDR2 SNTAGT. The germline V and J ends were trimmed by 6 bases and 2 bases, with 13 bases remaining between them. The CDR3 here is CASRSSGSNTEAFF. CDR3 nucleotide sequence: TGTGCCAGCAGGTCCTCAGGGTCTAACACTGAAGCTTTCTTT.

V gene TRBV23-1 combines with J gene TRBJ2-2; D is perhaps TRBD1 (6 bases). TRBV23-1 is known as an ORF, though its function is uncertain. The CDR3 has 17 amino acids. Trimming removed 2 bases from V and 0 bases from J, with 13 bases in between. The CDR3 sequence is CASSQPRTEPNTGELFF. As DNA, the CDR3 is TGCGCCAGCAGTCAACCCCGGACAGAACCGAACACCGGGGAGCTGTTTTTT.

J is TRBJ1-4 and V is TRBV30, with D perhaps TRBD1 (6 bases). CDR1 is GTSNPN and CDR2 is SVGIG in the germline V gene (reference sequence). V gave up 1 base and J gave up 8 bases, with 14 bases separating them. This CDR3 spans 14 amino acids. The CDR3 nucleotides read TGTGCCTGGAGTGGAAGGGGGGGCCGCGAAAAACTGTTTTTT. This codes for CAWSGRGGREKLFF.

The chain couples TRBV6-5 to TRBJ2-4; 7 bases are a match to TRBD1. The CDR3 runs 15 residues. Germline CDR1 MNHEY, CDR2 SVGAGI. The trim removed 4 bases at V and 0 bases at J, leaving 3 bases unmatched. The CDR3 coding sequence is TGTGCCAGCAGTTCAGGGGGTCTAGCCAAAAACATTCAGTACTTC. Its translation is CASSSGGLAKNIQYF.

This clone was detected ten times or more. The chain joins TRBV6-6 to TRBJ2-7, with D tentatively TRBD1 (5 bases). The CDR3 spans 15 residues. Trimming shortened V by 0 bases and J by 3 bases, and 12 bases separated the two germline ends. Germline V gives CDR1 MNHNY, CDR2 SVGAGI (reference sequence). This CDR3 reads CASSYSFDRDYEQYF. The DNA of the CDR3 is TGTGCCAGCAGTTACTCCTTCGACAGAGACTACGAGCAGTACTTC.

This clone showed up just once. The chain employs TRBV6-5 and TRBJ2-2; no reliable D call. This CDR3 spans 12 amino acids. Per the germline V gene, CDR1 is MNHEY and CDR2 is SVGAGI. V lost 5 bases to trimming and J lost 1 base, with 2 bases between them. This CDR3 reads CASSQNTGELFF. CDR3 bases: TGTGCCAGCAGTCAGAACACCGGGGAGCTGTTTTTT.

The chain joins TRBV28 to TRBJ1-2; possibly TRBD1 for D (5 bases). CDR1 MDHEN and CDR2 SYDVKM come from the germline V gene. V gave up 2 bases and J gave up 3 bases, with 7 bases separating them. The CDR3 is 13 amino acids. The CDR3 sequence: CASSLGGDYGYTF. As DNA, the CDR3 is TGTGCCAGCAGTTTAGGAGGGGACTATGGCTACACCTTC.

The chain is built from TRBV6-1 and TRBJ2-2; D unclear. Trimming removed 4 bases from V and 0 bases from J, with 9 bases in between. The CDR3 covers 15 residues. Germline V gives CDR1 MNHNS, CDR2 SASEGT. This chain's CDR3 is CASSAQTANTGELFF. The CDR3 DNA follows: TGTGCCAGCAGTGCACAGACGGCGAACACCGGGGAGCTGTTTTTT.

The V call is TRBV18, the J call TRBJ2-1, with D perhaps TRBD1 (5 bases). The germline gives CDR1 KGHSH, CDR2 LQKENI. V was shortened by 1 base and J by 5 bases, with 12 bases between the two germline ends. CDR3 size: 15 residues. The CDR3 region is CASSPREQENNEQFF. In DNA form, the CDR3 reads TGTGCCAGCTCACCACGGGAACAGGAAAACAATGAGCAGTTCTTC.